Listed below are T cell receptor beta chains from one sample, sequenced in a study of control samples from healthy donors and cancer patients. Profiled with immunoSEQ multiplex PCR; TCRdb holds only in-frame clones, not every one. The table shows roughly 370,000 clones, with approximately 92% occurring only once. Material for sequencing was PBMCs. The receptors were sampled from a man aged 35 to 55 with head and neck cancer. Each CDR3 is given with its conserved first and last residue. D genes are given only for firm matches. Expanded clones are given a class, and other clones once, few, many or no size at all.

>TRBV24-1|-|TRBJ2-3|-
CATSDSLKEVTDTQYF
TGTGCCACCAGTGATTCACTCAAGGAGGTAACAGATACGCAGTATTTT
>TRBV5-1|-|TRBJ2-5|-
CASSLSETQYF
TGCGCCAGCAGCCTGTCAGAGACCCAGTACTTC
>TRBV7-9|TRBD1|TRBJ2-7|-
CASSGRGQGEHEQYF
TGTGCCAGCAGCGGACGGGGACAGGGGGAACACGAGCAGTACTTC
>TRBV2|-|TRBJ1-5|-
CASSERLGQPQHF
TGTGCCAGCAGTGAACGGTTAGGTCAGCCCCAGCATTTT
>TRBV28|-|TRBJ2-7|-
CASSFSSPNEQYF
TGTGCCAGCAGTTTTAGTAGCCCCAACGAGCAGTACTTC
>TRBV5-8|-|TRBJ2-2|-
CASSLISRGGGELFF
TGTGCCAGCAGCTTGATATCAAGAGGAGGCGGGGAGCTGTTTTTT
>TRBV4-2|TRBD1|TRBJ1-2|-
CASSQGQTDYGYTF
TGTGCCAGCAGCCAGGGACAGACGGACTATGGCTACACCTTC
>TRBV18|TRBD2|TRBJ2-7|-
CASSSGLAGILEQYF
TGTGCCAGCTCATCGGGACTAGCGGGTATACTCGAGCAGTACTTC
>TRBV4-3|TRBD2|TRBJ2-3|once
CASSPFRFSGVTDTQYF
TGCGCCAGCAGCCCCTTCAGATTTAGCGGGGTAACAGATACGCAGTATTTT
>TRBV6-2/TRBV6-3|TRBD2|TRBJ2-1|-
CASSYSITSGGGSYNEQFF
TGTGCCAGCAGTTACTCGATAACTAGCGGGGGGGGGTCCTACAATGAGCAGTTCTTC
>TRBV2|TRBD1|TRBJ1-2|-
CASSGGTDYGYTF
TGTGCCAGCAGTGGAGGGACAGACTATGGCTACACCTTC
>TRBV7-2|-|TRBJ2-5|-
CASSFRGPPQETQYF
TGTGCCAGCAGCTTCCGGGGACCACCCCAAGAGACCCAGTACTTC
>TRBV29-1|-|TRBJ2-7|-
CSVDRGTSYEQYF
TGCAGCGTTGACAGGGGCACCTCCTACGAGCAGTACTTC
>TRBV19|TRBD2|TRBJ2-3|-
CASSIGLAGGIDTQYF
TGTGCCAGTAGTATAGGACTAGCGGGGGGAATAGATACGCAGTATTTT
>TRBV9|TRBD1|TRBJ1-2|-
CASSGRTGGSGYTF
TGTGCCAGCAGCGGACGGACAGGGGGCAGTGGCTACACCTTC
>TRBV7-3|TRBD2|TRBJ2-3|-
CASSLNGLAGTQYF
TGTGCCAGCAGCTTAAACGGACTAGCGGGGACGCAGTATTTT
>TRBV28|-|TRBJ2-3|-
CASSILGSPDTQYF
TGTGCCAGCAGTATTCTAGGATCGCCAGATACGCAGTATTTT
>TRBV18|TRBD2|TRBJ2-1|-
CASSPPRLAEYNEQFF
TGTGCCAGCTCACCCCCCCGACTAGCGGAGTACAATGAGCAGTTCTTC
>TRBV5-8|-|TRBJ2-2|-
CASSLEWGIFPGELFF
TGTGCCAGCAGCTTGGAATGGGGTATTTTTCCCGGGGAGCTGTTTTTT
>TRBV5-6|-|TRBJ1-3|-
CASSPSGASGNTIYF
TGTGCCAGCAGCCCGAGCGGGGCATCTGGAAACACCATATATTTT
>TRBV10-2|-|TRBJ1-6|-
CASSPGALNSPLHF
TGCGCCAGCAGTCCGGGGGCCCTTAATTCACCCCTCCACTTT
>TRBV20-1|-|TRBJ1-4|once
CSAGGREKLFF
TGCAGTGCTGGGGGAAGAGAAAAACTGTTTTTT